The source of this T cell receptor beta chain is a study of beta chain features in type 1 diabetes. Study in general: The number of sorted cells examined across all samples was fewer than 110,000,000.

In germline, CDR1 is SGHDT, CDR2 YYEEEE. This CDR3 region has 15 residues. With V trimmed by 0 bases and J by 8 bases, 6 bases remained unmatched. With regard to this clone: Its antigen is not identified.

All of the sorted populations showed purity greater than 95%. Expressed TCRB transcripts got sequenced, as all isolated RNA was reverse transcribed. Produced via immunoSEQ multiplex PCR; TCRdb's table is partial and in-frame only. The sample yields 600,000 to 700,000 clones, 9.5% to 15% seen once. Study-wide results and caveats: The VDJ junctions of type 1 diabetes patients carried fewer insertions and more deletions. Across all four CD4+ subsets, people with type 1 diabetes showed modestly shorter TCRB CDR3s.

The clonotype comes from a man aged 25-45 years with type 1 diabetes. The specimen sequenced was naive CD4+ T cells from blood. The genes are TRBV5-6 and TRBJ2-3; 10 bases match TRBD2. CDR3 loop: CASSLEAGGLGTQYF. CDR3 DNA sequence: TGTGCCAGCAGCTTGGAAGCGGGGGGGCTTGGTACGCAGTATTTT.